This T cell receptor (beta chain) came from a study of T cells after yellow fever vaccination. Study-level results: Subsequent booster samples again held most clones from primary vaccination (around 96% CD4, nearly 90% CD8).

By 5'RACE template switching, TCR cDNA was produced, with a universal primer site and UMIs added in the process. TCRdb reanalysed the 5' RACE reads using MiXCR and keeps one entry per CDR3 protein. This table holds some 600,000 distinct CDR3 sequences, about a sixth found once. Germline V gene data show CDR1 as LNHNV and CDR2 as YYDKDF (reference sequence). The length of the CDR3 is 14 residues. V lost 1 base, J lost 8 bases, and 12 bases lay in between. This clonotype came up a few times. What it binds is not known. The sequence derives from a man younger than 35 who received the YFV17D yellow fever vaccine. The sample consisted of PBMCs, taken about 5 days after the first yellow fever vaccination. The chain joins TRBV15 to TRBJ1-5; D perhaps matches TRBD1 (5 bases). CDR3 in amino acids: CATSRAHEGKPQHF. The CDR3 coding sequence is TGTGCCACCAGCAGAGCCCACGAGGGGAAGCCCCAGCATTTT.